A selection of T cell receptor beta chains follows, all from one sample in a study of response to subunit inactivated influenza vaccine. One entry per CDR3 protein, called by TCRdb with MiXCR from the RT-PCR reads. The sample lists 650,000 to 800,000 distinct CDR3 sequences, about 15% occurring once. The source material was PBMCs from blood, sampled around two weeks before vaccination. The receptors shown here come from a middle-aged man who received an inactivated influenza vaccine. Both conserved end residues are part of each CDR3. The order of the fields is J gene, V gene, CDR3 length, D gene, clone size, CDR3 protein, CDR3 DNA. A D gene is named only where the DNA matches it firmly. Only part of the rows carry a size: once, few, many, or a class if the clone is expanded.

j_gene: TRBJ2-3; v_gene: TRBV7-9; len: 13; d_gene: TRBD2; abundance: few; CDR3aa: CASSSRDYTGQYF; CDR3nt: TGTGCCAGCAGCTCCCGGGACTATACCGGGCAGTATTTT
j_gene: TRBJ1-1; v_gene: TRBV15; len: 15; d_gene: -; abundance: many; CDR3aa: CATSRTGTRRTEAFF; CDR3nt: TGTGCCACCAGCAGAACCGGGACCCGCCGGACTGAAGCTTTCTTT
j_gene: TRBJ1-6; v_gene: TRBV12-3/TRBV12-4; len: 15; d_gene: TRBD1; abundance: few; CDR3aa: CASSSRDSGNSPLHF; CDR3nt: TGTGCCAGCAGTTCCCGGGACAGCGGTAATTCACCCCTCCACTTT
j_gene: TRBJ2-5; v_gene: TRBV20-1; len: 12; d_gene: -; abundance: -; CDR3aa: CSARDGIETQYF; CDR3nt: TGCAGTGCTAGAGATGGAATAGAGACCCAGTACTTC
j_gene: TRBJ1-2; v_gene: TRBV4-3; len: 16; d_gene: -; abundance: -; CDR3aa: CASSQDSALGVGGYTF; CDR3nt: TGCGCCAGCAGCCAAGATAGTGCCCTAGGGGTGGGAGGCTACACCTTC
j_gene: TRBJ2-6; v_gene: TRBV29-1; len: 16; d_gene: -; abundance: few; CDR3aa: CSVGEAGPSGANVLTF; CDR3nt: TGCAGCGTTGGGGAGGCAGGTCCCTCTGGGGCCAACGTCCTGACTTTC
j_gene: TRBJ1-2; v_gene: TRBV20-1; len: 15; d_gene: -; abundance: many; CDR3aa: CSARVGGEGNYGYTF; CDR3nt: TGCAGTGCTAGAGTGGGGGGGGAGGGGAACTATGGCTACACCTTC
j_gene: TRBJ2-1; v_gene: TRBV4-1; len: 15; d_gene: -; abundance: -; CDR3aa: CASSQGGGRQNEQFF; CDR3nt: TGCGCCAGCAGCCAAGGGGGGGGGCGGCAAAATGAGCAGTTCTTC
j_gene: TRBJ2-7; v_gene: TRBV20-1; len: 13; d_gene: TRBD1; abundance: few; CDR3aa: CSADRDRADEQYF; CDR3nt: TGCAGTGCTGACCGGGACAGGGCAGACGAGCAGTACTTC
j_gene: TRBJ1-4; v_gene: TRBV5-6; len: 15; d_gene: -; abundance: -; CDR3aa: CASSLDGVLGEKLFF; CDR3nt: TGTGCCAGCAGCTTGGATGGCGTTCTCGGTGAAAAACTGTTTTTT
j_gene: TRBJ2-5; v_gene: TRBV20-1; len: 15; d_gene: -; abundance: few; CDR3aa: CSARRDSGLQETQYF; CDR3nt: TGCAGTGCTAGACGGGACTCCGGGCTACAAGAGACCCAGTACTTC
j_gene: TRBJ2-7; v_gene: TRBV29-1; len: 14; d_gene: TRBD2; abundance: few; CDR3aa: CSVGASGRGREQYF; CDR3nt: TGCAGCGTTGGGGCTAGCGGGAGGGGACGCGAGCAGTACTTC
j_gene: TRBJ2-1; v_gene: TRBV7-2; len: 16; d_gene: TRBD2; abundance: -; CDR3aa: CASSLVAGGVYNEQFF; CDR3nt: TGTGCCAGCAGCTTAGTAGCCGGGGGGGTCTACAATGAGCAGTTCTTC
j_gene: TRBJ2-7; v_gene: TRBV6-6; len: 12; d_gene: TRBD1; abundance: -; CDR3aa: CASSYEGQLQYF; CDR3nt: TGTGCCAGCAGTTACGAGGGACAGCTTCAGTACTTC
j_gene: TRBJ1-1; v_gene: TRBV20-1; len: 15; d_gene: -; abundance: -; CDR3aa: CSARDPLDRNTEAFF; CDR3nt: TGCAGTGCTAGAGATCCCCTCGACAGGAACACTGAAGCTTTCTTT
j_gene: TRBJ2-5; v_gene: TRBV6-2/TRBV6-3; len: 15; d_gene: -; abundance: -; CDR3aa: CASSSGRRTQETQYF; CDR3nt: TGTGCCAGCAGTTCGGGCCGAAGAACCCAAGAGACCCAGTACTTC
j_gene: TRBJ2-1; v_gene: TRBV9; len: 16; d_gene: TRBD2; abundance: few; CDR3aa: CASSVGTSGSYDEQFF; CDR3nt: TGTGCCAGCAGCGTAGGGACTAGCGGGAGTTACGATGAGCAGTTCTTC
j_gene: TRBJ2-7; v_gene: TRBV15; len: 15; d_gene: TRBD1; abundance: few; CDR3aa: CATSENQGDTYEQYF; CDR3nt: TGTGCCACCAGCGAAAACCAGGGGGACACCTACGAGCAGTACTTC
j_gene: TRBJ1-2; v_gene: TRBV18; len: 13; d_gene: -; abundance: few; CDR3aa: CASSLTDDYGYTF; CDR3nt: TGTGCCAGCTCACTCACAGATGACTATGGCTACACCTTC
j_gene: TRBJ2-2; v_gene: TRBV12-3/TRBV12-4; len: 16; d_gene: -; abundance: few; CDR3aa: CASSLPRGLYTGELFF; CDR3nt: TGTGCCAGCAGTTTGCCCCGGGGGTTGTACACCGGGGAGCTGTTTTTT
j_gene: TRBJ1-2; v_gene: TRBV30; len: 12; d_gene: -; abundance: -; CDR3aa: CAWSVLAAGYTF; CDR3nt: TGTGCCTGGAGTGTTTTGGCGGCTGGCTACACCTTC
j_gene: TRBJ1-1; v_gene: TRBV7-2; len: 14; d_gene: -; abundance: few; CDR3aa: CASSPSQGSTEAFF; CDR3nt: TGTGCCAGCAGCCCAAGTCAGGGATCCACTGAAGCTTTCTTT
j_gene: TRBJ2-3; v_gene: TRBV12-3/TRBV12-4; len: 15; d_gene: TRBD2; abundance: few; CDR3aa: CASSRSGGATDTQYF; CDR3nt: TGTGCCAGCAGCCGTAGCGGGGGGGCAACAGATACGCAGTATTTT
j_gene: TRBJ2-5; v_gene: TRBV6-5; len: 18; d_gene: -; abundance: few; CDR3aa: CASSSRRRLEGIQETQYF; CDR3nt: TGTGCCAGCAGTTCCAGAAGGAGACTAGAGGGGATCCAAGAGACCCAGTACTTC
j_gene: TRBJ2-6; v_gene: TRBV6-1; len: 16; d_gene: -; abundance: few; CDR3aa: CASSEPQGAGANVLTF; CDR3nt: TGTGCCAGCAGTGAACCCCAGGGTGCCGGGGCCAACGTCCTGACTTTC
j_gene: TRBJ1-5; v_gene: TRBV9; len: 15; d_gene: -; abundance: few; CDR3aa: CASSAGPRSNQPQHF; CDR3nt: TGTGCCAGCAGCGCCGGGCCTAGAAGCAATCAGCCCCAGCATTTT
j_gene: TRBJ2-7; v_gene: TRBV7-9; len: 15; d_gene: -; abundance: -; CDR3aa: CASSLGSWVSYEQYF; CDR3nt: TGTGCCAGCAGCTTAGGTAGCTGGGTATCCTACGAGCAGTACTTC
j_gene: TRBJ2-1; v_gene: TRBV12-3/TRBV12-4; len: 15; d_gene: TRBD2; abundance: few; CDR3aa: CASSSGLAGGTEQFF; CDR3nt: TGTGCCAGCAGTTCGGGACTAGCGGGAGGTACTGAGCAGTTCTTC
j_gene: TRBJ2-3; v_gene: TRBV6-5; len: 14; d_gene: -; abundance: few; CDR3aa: CASSYDSVDDTQYF; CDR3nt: TGTGCCAGCAGTTACGATTCTGTGGATGATACGCAGTATTTT
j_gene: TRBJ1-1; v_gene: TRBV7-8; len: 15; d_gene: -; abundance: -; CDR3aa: CASSLGVGVNTEAFF; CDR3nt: TGTGCCAGCAGCTTAGGGGTCGGGGTGAACACTGAAGCTTTCTTT
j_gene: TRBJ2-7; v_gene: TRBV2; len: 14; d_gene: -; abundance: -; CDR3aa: CASSVQEVASEQYF; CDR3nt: TGTGCCAGCAGTGTACAGGAGGTAGCTAGCGAGCAGTACTTC
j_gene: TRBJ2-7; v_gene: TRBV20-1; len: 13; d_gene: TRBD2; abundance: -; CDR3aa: CSAESGIVNEQYF; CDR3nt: TGCAGTGCTGAGAGCGGGATAGTAAACGAGCAGTACTTC
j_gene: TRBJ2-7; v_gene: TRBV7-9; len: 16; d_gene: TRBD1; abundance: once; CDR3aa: CASSFPRTGGTFEQYF; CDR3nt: TGTGCCAGCAGCTTCCCCCGGACAGGGGGAACCTTCGAGCAGTACTTC
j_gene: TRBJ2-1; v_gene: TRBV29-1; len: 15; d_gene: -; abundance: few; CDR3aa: CSAPGAASFYNEQFF; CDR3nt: TGCAGCGCCCCCGGGGCAGCTTCCTTTTACAATGAGCAGTTCTTC
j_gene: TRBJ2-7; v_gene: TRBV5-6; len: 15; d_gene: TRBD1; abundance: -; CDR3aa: CASSQEPGQGYEQYF; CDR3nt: TGTGCCAGCAGCCAAGAGCCGGGACAGGGTTACGAGCAGTACTTC
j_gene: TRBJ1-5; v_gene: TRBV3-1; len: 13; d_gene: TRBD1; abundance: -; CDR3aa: CARGQRGNQPQHF; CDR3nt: TGTGCCAGGGGACAGAGAGGCAATCAGCCCCAGCATTTT
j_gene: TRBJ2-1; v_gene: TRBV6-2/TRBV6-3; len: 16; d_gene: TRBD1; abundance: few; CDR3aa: CASSYPRTGAYNEQFF; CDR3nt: TGTGCCAGCAGTTACCCGAGGACAGGGGCGTACAATGAGCAGTTCTTC
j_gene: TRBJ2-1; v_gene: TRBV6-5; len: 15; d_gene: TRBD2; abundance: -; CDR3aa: CASSSSSGPYNEQFF; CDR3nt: TGTGCCAGCAGTTCTTCTAGCGGGCCCTACAATGAGCAGTTCTTC
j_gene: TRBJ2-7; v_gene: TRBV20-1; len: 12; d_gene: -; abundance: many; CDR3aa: CSARDGGYEQYF; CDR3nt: TGCAGTGCTAGAGATGGGGGCTACGAGCAGTACTTC
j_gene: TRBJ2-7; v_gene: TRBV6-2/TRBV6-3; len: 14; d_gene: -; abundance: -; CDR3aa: CASRPARGYHEQYF; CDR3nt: TGTGCCAGCAGGCCGGCAAGGGGCTACCACGAGCAGTACTTC
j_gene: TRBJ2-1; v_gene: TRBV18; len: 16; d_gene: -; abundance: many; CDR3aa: CASSPPGLPPSGEQFF; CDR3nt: TGTGCCAGCTCACCACCGGGACTGCCCCCGTCGGGTGAGCAGTTCTTC
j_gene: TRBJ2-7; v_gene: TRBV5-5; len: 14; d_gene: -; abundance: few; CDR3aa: CASSLWGGGYEQYF; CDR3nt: TGTGCCAGCAGCTTGTGGGGAGGTGGCTACGAGCAGTACTTC
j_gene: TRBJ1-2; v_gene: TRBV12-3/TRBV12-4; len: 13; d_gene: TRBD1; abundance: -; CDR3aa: CASQGVANYGYTF; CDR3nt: TGTGCCAGTCAGGGGGTTGCCAACTATGGCTACACCTTC
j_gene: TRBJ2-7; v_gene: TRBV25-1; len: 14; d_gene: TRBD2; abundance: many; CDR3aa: CASTSGRGSYEQYF; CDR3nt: TGTGCCAGCACCAGCGGGAGGGGGTCCTACGAGCAGTACTTC
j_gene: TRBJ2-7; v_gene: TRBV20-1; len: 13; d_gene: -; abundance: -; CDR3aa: CSARGLDVGEQYF; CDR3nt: TGCAGTGCTAGGGGATTAGATGTGGGAGAGCAGTACTTC
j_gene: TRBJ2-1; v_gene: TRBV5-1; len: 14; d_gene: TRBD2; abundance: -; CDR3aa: CASNLAGGNNEQFF; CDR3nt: TGCGCCAGCAATCTAGCGGGGGGGAACAATGAGCAGTTCTTC
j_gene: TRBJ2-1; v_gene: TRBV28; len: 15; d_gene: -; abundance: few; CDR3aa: CASSNGVLVQNEQFF; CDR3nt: TGTGCCAGCAGTAACGGAGTGTTGGTACAGAATGAGCAGTTCTTC
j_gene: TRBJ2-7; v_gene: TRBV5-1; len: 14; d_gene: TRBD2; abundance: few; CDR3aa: CASSSGGHFYEQYF; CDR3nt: TGCGCCAGCAGTAGCGGGGGACACTTCTACGAGCAGTACTTC
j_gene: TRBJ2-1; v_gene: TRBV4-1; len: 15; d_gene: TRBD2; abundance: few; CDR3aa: CASSQGLARIYEQFF; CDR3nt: TGCGCCAGCAGCCAGGGACTAGCGAGAATTTATGAGCAGTTCTTC
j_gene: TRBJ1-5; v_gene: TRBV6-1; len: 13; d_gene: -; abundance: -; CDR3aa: CASLTEWRQPQHF; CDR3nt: TGTGCCAGCCTCACAGAATGGAGGCAGCCCCAGCATTTT
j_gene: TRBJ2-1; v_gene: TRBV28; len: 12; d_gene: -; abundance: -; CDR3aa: CASSLTMTGLFF; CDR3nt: TGTGCCAGCAGCCTCACCATGACAGGCCTGTTCTTC